This T cell receptor beta chain was recorded in a study of vaccination and CD4 T cells after COVID-19. Across the whole study: The convalescent group had six males, four females, seven Caucasians, two Asians, one multiracial. Cellular stimulation was performed using overlapping spike peptides derived from SARS-CoV-2, HCoV-NL63, HCoV-OC43 and HCoV-229E.

About this clonotype itself: The antigen is undetermined.

V was clipped by 1 base and J by 0 bases, with 11 bases between them. Germline V lookup: CDR1 SGHVS, CDR2 FQNEAQ. CDR3 length equals 16 residues. Stated treatment: roughly ten-day PBMC culture with coronavirus spike peptide pools or control peptides (ViraFEST assay). The Oncomine TCR Beta short-read assay sequenced DNA from cultured CD4+ T cells. TCRdb fed the PCR reads into MiXCR, producing one record per CDR3 protein. The repertoire includes fewer than 5,500 distinct CDR3 sequences, about 46% of them detected once, and roughly 29% sits in the top ten. The receptor was derived from a human donor who had recovered from COVID-19. The genes are TRBV7-8 and TRBJ2-3; D gene unclear. The sample comprised CD4+ T cells from blood, cultured in vitro. The CDR3 region is CASSLGPITSTDTQYF. In DNA form, the CDR3 reads TGTGCCAGCAGCTTAGGACCCATCACTAGCACAGATACGCAGTATTTT.